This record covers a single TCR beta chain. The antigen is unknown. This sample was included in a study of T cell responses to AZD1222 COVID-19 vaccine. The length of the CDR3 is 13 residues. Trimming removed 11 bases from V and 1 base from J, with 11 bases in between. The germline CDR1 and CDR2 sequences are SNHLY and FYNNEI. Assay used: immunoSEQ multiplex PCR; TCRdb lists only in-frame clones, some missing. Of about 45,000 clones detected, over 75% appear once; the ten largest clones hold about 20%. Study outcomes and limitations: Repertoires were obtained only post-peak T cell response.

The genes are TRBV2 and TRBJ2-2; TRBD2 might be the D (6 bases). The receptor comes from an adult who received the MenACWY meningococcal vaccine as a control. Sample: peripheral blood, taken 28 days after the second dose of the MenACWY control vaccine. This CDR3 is CAGGLLNTGELFF. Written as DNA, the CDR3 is TGTGCCGGGGGACTGTTGAACACCGGGGAGCTGTTTTTT.